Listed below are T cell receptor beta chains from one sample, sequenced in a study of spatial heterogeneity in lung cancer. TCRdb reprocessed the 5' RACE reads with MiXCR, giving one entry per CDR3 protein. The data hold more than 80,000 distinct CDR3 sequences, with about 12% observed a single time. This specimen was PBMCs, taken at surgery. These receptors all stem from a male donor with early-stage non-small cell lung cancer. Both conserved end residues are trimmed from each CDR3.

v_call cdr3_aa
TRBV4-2 ASSQVADTYEQY
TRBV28 ASSPPGDVHEQF
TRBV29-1 SVSSGYLSSTDTQY
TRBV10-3 AISESGRFEAF
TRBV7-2 ASRIAGGSTDTQY
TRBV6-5 ASSYSSSEQETQY
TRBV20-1 SANGQGEETQY
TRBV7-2 ASSLEGAGGRNIQY
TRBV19 ASSKGRTSGGYEQY
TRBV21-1 ASSPPDRQPGNTIY
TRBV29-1 SVLGPGANVLT
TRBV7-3 ASSATPGSHEQY
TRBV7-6 ASRNVGGDTGELF
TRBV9 ASSPHREETLY
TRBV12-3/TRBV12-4 ASSRRQGTTGELF
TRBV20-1 SASGAQHANTGELF
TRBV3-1 ASSQDQDRGTYGYT
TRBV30 AWSVRGGGNQPQH
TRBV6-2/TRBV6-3 ASRKDGVQETQY
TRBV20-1 SAQQGRVTEAF